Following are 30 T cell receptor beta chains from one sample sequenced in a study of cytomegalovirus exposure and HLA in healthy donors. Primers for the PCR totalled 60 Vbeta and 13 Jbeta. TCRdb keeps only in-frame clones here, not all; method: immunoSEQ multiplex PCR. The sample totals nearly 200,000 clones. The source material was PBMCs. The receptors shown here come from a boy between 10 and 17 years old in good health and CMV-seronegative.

The CDR3 region has the DNA TGCGCCAGCAGCCGAGACAGGAGCTATGGCTACACCTTC. This encodes CASSRDRSYGYTF. This chain joins TRBV10-1 and TRBJ1-2, with a weak D call TRBD1 (6 bases). The CDR3 is 13 amino acids. The ends were cut back, 6 bases at V and 4 bases at J, with 12 bases in the middle. Germline V CDR1 and CDR2: WNHNN, SYGVQD (reference sequence).

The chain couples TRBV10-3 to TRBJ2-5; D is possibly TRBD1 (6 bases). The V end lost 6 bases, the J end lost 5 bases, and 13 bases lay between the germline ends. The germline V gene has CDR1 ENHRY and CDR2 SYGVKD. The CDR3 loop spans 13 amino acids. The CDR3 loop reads CAIREQGAETQYF. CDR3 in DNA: TGTGCCATCAGGGAACAGGGTGCGGAGACCCAGTACTTC.

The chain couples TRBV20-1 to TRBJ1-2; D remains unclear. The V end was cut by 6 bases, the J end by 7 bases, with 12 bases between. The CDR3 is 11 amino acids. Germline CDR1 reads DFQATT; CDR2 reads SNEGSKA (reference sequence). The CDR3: CSAEGMSGYTF. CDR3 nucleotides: TGCAGTGCCGAGGGCATGAGTGGCTACACCTTC.

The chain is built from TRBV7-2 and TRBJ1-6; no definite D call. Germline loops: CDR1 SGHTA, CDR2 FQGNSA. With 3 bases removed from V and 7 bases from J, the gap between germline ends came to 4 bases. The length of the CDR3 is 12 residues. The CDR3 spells CASSFYNSPLHF. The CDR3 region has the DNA TGTGCCAGCAGCTTCTACAATTCACCCCTCCACTTT. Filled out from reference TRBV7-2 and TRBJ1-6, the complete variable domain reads GAGVSQSPSNKVTEKGKDVELRCDPISGHTALYWYRQSLGQGLEFLIYFQGNSAPDKSGLPSDRFSAERTGGSVSTLTIQRTQQEDSAVYLCASSFYNSPLHFGNGTRLTVT.

The CDR3 DNA reads as TGTGCCAGCATTACCCAAGGGGCCATGAACACTGAAGCTTTCTTT. Amino acids: CASITQGAMNTEAFF. The gene calls are TRBV28 and TRBJ1-1, with D perhaps TRBD1 (5 bases). Germline loops: CDR1 MDHEN, CDR2 SYDVKM. The length of the CDR3 is 15 residues. Between the trimmed V and J ends, which lost 7 bases and 0 bases, there was a span of 15 bases. Using reference TRBV28 and TRBJ1-1 for the parts outside the CDR3, the full variable domain is DVKVTQSSRYLVKRTGEKVFLECVQDMDHENMFWYRQDPGLGLRLIYFSYDVKMKEKGDIPEGYSVSREKKERFSLILESASTNQTSMYLCASITQGAMNTEAFFGQGTRLTVV.

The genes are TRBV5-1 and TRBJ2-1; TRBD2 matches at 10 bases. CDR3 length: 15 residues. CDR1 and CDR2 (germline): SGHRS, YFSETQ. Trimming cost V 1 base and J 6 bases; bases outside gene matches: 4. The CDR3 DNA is TGCGCCAGCAGCTTGCAAGCGGGGGGGCCCAATGAGCAGTTCTTC. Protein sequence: CASSLQAGGPNEQFF. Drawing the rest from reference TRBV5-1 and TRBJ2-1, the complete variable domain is KAGVTQTPRYLIKTRGQQVTLSCSPISGHRSVSWYQQTPGQGLQFLFEYFSETQRNKGNFPGRFSGRQFSNSRSEMNVSTLELGDSALYLCASSLQAGGPNEQFFGPGTRLTVL.

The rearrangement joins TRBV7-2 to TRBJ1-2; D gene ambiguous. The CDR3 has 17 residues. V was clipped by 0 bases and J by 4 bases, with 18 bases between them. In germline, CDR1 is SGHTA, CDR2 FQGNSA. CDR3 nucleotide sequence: TGTGCCAGCAGCTTAGCGGTGACACCTAAAACCAGCTATGGCTACACCTTC. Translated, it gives CASSLAVTPKTSYGYTF.

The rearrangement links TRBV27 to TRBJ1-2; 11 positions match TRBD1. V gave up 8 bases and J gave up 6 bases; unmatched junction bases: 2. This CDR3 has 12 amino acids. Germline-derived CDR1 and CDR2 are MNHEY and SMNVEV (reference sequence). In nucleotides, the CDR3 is TGTGCCAGCGGACAGGGGGCGGATGGCTACACCTTC. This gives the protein CASGQGADGYTF.

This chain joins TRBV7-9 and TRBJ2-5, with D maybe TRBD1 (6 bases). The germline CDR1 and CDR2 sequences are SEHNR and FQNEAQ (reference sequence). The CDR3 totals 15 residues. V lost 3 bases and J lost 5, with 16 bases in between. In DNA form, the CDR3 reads TGTGCCAGCAGCTTGGCCCTTACAGGGCAGGAGACCCAGTACTTC. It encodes CASSLALTGQETQYF.

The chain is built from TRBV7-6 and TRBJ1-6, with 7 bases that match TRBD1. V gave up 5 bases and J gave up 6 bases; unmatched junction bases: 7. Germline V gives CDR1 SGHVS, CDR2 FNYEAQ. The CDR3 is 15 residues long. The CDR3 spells CASSTRDSRNSPLHF. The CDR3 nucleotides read TGTGCCAGCAGCACCCGGGACAGCCGTAATTCACCCCTCCACTTT.

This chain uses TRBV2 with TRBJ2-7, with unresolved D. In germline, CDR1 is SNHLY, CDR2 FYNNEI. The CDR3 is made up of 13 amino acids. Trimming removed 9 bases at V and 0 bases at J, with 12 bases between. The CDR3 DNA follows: TGTGCCAGTACGATCGACTTCTCCTACGAGCAGTACTTC. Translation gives CASTIDFSYEQYF. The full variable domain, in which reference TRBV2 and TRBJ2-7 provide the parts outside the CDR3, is EPEVTQTPSHQVTQMGQEVILRCVPISNHLYFYWYRQILGQKVEFLVSFYNNEISEKSEIFDDQFSVERPDGSNFTLKIRSTKLEDSAMYFCASTIDFSYEQYFGPGTRLTVT.

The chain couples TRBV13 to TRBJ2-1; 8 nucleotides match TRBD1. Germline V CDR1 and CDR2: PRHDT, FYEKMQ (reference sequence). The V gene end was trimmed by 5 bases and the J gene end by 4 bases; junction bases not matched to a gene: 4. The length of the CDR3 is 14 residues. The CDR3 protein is CASSPRDRYNEQFF. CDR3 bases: TGTGCCAGCAGCCCCCGGGACAGGTACAATGAGCAGTTCTTC.

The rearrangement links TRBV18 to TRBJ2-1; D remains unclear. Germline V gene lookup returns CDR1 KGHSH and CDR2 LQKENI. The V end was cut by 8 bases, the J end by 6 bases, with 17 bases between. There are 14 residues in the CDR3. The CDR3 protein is CASRPVALGNEQFF. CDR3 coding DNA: TGTGCCAGCCGCCCGGTAGCTCTGGGCAATGAGCAGTTCTTC. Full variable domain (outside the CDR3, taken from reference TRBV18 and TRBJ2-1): NAGVMQNPRHLVRRRGQEARLRCSPMKGHSHVYWYRQLPEEGLKFMVYLQKENIIDESGMPKERFSAEFPKEGPSILRIQQVVRGDSAAYFCASRPVALGNEQFFGPGTRLTVL.

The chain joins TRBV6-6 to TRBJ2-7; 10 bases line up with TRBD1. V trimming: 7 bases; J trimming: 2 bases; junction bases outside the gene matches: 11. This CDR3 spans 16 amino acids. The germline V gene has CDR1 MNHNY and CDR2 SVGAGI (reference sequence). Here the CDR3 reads CASNTEGQGSPYEQYF. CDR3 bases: TGTGCCAGCAACACCGAGGGACAGGGGAGCCCCTACGAGCAGTACTTC.

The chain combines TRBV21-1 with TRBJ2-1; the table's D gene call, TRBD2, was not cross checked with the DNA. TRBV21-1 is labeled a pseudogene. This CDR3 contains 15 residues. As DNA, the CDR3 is TGTGCCAGCAGCTGCCGGGCGGAGGAGGATAATGAGCAGTTCTTC. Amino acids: CASSCRAEEDNEQFF.

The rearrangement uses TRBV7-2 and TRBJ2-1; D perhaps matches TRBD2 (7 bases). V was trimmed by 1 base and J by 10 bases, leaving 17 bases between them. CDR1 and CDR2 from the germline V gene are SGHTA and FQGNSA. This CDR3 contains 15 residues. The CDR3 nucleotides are TGTGCCAGCAGCTTAGGAGGGGGGGTTACTCGGGAGCAGTTCTTC. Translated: CASSLGGGVTREQFF.

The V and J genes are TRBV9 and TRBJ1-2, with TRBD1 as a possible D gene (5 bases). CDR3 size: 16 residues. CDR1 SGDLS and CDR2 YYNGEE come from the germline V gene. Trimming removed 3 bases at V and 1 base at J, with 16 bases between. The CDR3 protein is CASSAYFLQDNYGYTF. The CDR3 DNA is TGTGCCAGCAGCGCCTACTTTTTACAGGATAACTATGGCTACACCTTC.

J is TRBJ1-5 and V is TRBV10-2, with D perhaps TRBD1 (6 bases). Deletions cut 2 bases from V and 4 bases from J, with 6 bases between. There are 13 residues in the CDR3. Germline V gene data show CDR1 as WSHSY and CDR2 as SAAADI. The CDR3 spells CASSERGNQPQHF. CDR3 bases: TGCGCCAGCAGTGAGAGGGGGAATCAGCCCCAGCATTTT.

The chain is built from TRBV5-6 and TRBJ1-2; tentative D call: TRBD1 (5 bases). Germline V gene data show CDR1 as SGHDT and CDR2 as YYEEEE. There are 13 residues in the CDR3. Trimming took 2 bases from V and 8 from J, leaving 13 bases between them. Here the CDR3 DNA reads TGTGCCAGCAGCTTATTTGGGGGGGACGGCTACACCTTC. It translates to CASSLFGGDGYTF. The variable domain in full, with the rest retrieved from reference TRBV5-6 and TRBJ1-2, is DAGVTQSPTHLIKTRGQQVTLRCSPKSGHDTVSWYQQALGQGPQFIFQYYEEEERQRGNFPDRFSGHQFPNYSSELNVNALLLGDSALYLCASSLFGGDGYTFGSGTRLTVV.

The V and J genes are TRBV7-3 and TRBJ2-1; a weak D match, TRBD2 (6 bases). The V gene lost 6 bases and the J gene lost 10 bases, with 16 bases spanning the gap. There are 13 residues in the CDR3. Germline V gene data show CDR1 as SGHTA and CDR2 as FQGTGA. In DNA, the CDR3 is TGTGCCAGCAGTCCCGGGGGAGGCAGGGAGCAGTTCTTC. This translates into CASSPGGGREQFF.

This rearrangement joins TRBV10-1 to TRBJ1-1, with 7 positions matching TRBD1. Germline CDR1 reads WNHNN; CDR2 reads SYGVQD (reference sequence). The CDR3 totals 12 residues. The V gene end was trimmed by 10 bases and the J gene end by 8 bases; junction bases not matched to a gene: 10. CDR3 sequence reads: CANTTGTAEAFF. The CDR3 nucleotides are TGCGCCAACACAACCGGGACAGCCGAAGCTTTCTTT.

As DNA, the CDR3 is TGTGCCAGCAGCTTACAGGGGGCCTACGAGCAGTACTTC. This encodes CASSLQGAYEQYF. J is TRBJ2-7 and V is TRBV13, with 7 bases identical to TRBD1. V was pared by 2 bases and J by 2 bases, with 0 bases of the junction left unmatched. CDR1 is PRHDT and CDR2 is FYEKMQ in the germline V gene (reference sequence). The CDR3 sequence is 13 residues long. The full variable domain, completed using reference TRBV13 and TRBJ2-7, is AAGVIQSPRHLIKEKRETATLKCYPIPRHDTVYWYQQGPGQDPQFLISFYEKMQSDKGSIPDRFSAQQFSDYHSELNMSSLELGDSALYFCASSLQGAYEQYFGPGTRLTVT.

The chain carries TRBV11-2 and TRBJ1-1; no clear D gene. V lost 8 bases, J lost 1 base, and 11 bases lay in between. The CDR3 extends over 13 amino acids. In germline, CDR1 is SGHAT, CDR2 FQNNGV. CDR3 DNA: TGTGCCAGCGCAAGAGGTACGAACACTGAAGCTTTCTTT. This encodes CASARGTNTEAFF.

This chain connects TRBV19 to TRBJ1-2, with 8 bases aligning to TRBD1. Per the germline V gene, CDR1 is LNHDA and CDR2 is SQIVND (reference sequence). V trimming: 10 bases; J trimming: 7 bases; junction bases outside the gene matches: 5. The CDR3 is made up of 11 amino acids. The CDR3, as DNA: TGTGCCACGCAGGGGGCAGGTGGCTACACCTTC. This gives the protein CATQGAGGYTF.

CDR3 bases: TGTGCCAGCAGCACAGAGAGGGGGCGATTGGGAACTGAAGCTTTCTTT. It specifies CASSTERGRLGTEAFF. V usage is TRBV7-2 and J usage is TRBJ1-1; 7 bases agree with TRBD1. Germline-derived CDR1 and CDR2 are SGHTA and FQGNSA. Trimming removed 5 bases from V and 5 bases from J; junction bases left unmatched: 14. This CDR3 region has 16 residues.

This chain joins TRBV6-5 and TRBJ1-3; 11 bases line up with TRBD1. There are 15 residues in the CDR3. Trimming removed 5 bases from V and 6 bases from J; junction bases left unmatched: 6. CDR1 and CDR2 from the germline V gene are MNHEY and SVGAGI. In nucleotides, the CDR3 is TGTGCCAGCAGTCCACAGGACAGGGGGCAAAACACCATATATTTT. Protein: CASSPQDRGQNTIYF.

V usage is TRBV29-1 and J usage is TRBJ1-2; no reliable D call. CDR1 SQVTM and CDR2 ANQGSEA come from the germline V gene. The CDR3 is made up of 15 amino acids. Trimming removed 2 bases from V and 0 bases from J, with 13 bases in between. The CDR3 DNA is TGCAGCGTTGAACGACTCCTTGAGACTAACTATGGCTACACCTTC. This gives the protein CSVERLLETNYGYTF.

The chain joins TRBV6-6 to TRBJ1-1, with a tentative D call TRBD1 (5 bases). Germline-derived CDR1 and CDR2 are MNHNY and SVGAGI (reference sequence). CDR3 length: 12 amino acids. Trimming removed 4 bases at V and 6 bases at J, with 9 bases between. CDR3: CASSLEGPEAFF. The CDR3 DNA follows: TGTGCCAGCAGTTTGGAGGGGCCTGAAGCTTTCTTT.

The CDR3 DNA follows: TGTGCCAGCAGCTTGCTCGAAGGGGGCGCTTTAGATACGCAGTATTTT. Translated, it gives CASSLLEGGALDTQYF. The J gene is TRBJ2-3, the V gene TRBV5-4; 7 bases fit TRBD1. This CDR3 has 16 residues. The V gene's germline CDR1 is SGHNT and CDR2 YYREEE (reference sequence). Unmatched junction bases numbered 10, after V lost 1 base and J lost 5 bases.

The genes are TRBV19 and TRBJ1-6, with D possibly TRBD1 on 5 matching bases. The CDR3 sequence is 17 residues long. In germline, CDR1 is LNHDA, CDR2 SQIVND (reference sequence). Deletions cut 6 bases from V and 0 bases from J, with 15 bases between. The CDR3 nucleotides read TGTGCCAGTAGCCCCTCTAGGGGAGGCTCCTATAATTCACCCCTCCACTTT. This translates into CASSPSRGGSYNSPLHF.